This T cell receptor (beta chain) was documented in a study of cytomegalovirus exposure and HLA in healthy donors. Study-level points and caveats: Presence/absence results assume similar sequencing depth per donor, which may not hold. For cytomegalovirus status, the classifier reportedly gave diagnoses with high specificity and sensitivity.

As to this clone: What it recognizes is unknown.

PCR was performed using 60 Vbeta and 13 Jbeta primers. Clones were sequenced by immunoSEQ multiplex PCR, and TCRdb holds only the in-frame ones, with some missing. Its clone listing holds fewer than 200,000 clones. V was cut by 10 bases and J by 5 bases, with 20 bases left in between. Germline CDR1 is SNHLY and CDR2 is FYNNEI. This CDR3 has 14 amino acids. Nominally healthy donors were sampled, though unrecorded immune exposures were likely. The origin of this receptor is a man aged 25-45 years in good health and CMV-seronegative. The chain links TRBV2 to TRBJ1-2; a weak D match, TRBD1 (5 bases). Sequencing input: PBMCs. The CDR3 loop reads CATPEGAREYGYTF. As DNA, the CDR3 is TGTGCCACGCCGGAAGGGGCCAGGGAATATGGCTACACCTTC.